The text below deals with one TCR beta chain. Its antigen is unidentified. Unique molecular identifiers featured in how the TCRbeta library was prepared. MiXCR, applied by TCRdb to the PCR reads, yields one record per CDR3 protein. The repertoire includes almost 600,000 distinct CDR3 sequences, 20% to 30% of them detected once, and around 36% sits in the top ten. This record belongs to a study of T-cell reconstitution after alpha-beta-depleted transplantation in children. The ends were cut back, 2 bases at V and 1 base at J, with 8 bases in the middle. The germline gives CDR1 MNHEY, CDR2 SVGAGI. The length of the CDR3 is 14 residues. Regarding the study as a whole: Recipient T cells and thymic progenitors that survived gave rise to the high TCRbeta diversity observed at day 60 in some patients. Reportedly, alpha-beta T cells present about two months post-transplant originated from several hundred expanded clones of graft origin. Newly produced T cells mostly provided counts and TCRbeta diversity after one year, as hyperexpanded clones declined.

The J gene is TRBJ2-5, the V gene TRBV6-5; the D is unclear. Sequencing was performed on PBMCs, taken before TCRalphabeta/CD19-depleted stem cell transplant. This TCR came from a boy under two years old with Wiskott-Aldrich syndrome, due to receive a stem cell transplant. The chain's CDR3 is CASSYGIPQETQYF. The CDR3 DNA sequence: TGTGCCAGCAGTTACGGGATTCCCCAAGAGACCCAGTACTTC.